Given below is one T cell receptor (beta chain) in context. These data originate in a study of blood T cell repertoires in COVID-19. Study as a whole: Nucleic acid was either cDNA or gDNA, and it came from T cells, B-cell-depleted T cells, or PBMCs.

The CDR3 length is 14 residues. CDR1 DFQATT and CDR2 SNEGSKA come from the germline V gene (reference sequence). The J segment lost 1 base and the V segment lost 3 bases, leaving 1 base of the junction unmatched. How the authors handled the data: Quantification of nucleated cells was approximated via reference gene primer amplification. TCRdb's copy holds only in-frame clones and misses some; the assay was immunoSEQ multiplex PCR. Clonal size and the V and J genes are those of that table, whereas D and trimming came from the DNA. The repertoire holds about 81,000 clones, with roughly four fifths as singletons.

This sequence originates from a human donor in a cohort sampled during active COVID-19. What was sequenced was peripheral blood. V gene TRBV20-1 combines with J gene TRBJ2-4; 9 nucleotides line up with TRBD1. The CDR3 spells CSASGQGAKNIQYF. The CDR3 bases are TGCAGTGCTAGTGGACAGGGGGCCAAAAACATTCAGTACTTC.